This TCR beta chain was recorded in a study of T cell repertoires in cytomegalovirus infection. General study results and limits: CMV carriers having the relevant HLA were flagged by cumulative public TCR beta family frequency. Predominance within the ex vivo response was attributable to HLA-C-restricted CMV-specific TCR beta clonotypes.

Trimming took 6 bases from V and 4 from J, leaving 21 bases between them. The CDR3 consists of 16 residues. Per the germline V gene, CDR1 is MNHEY and CDR2 is SMNVEV (reference sequence). With regard to this clonotype: What it recognizes is unknown.

Each CDR3 protein gets one entry after TCRdb re-called the reads with MiXCR. The table includes roughly 860,000 distinct CDR3 sequences, over 25% detected once. The sequence was collected from a human donor in good health (CMV status not recorded). Some clones in this sample may be carry-over from other donors' samples. This rearrangement joins TRBV27 to TRBJ1-2; D may be TRBD1 (6 bases). Sequenced material: cultured CD8+ T cells from PBMCs, taken from culture after CMV antigen stimulation. The CDR3 spells CASRFFLSQGSYGYTF. CDR3 DNA: TGTGCCAGCAGATTCTTTTTGTCACAGGGTTCCTATGGCTACACCTTC.